A selection of T cell receptor beta chains follows, all from one sample in a study of cytomegalovirus exposure and HLA in healthy donors. This table comes from immunoSEQ multiplex PCR, and its TCRdb copy is limited to in-frame clones, with some not included. The profile covers tens of thousands of clones, with around 94% appearing a single time and 3.2% taken by the ten largest. The sequenced material came from PBMCs. The receptors here all came from a young woman in good health and CMV-seropositive. Each CDR3 is given with its conserved first and last residue. Each record gives: clone size, J gene, CDR3 length, V gene, D gene, CDR3 protein, CDR3 DNA. D genes are given only for firm matches. Expanded clones get a size class; other rows say once, few or many, or leave the size out.

>-|TRBJ2-1|15|TRBV28|TRBD2
CASRLLANSYNEQFF
TGTGCCAGCAGGTTACTAGCGAACTCCTACAATGAGCAGTTCTTC
>-|TRBJ2-1|15|TRBV5-1|TRBD1
CASSFGTGLIGEQFF
TGCGCCAGCAGCTTTGGGACAGGGCTGATCGGTGAGCAGTTCTTC
>-|TRBJ1-1|14|TRBV15|-
CATSSGQLNTEAFF
TGTGCCACCAGCAGCGGACAGTTGAACACTGAAGCTTTCTTT
>-|TRBJ1-5|15|TRBV6-5|-
CASRPTDHSNQPQHF
TGTGCCAGCAGGCCGACAGACCATAGCAATCAGCCCCAGCATTTT
>-|TRBJ2-5|13|TRBV7-9|-
CASSLRTEETQYF
TGTGCCAGCAGCTTGAGAACCGAAGAGACCCAGTACTTC
>-|TRBJ2-7|12|TRBV18|-
CASSPGSGEQYF
TGTGCCAGCTCCCCAGGCTCGGGCGAGCAGTACTTC
>once|TRBJ1-5|14|TRBV19|-
CASRSGVWAQPQHF
TGTGCCAGTAGGAGCGGGGTTTGGGCTCAGCCCCAGCATTTT
>once|TRBJ2-5|14|TRBV2|-
CASSSRTAQETQYF
TGTGCCAGCAGTTCTCGGACAGCTCAAGAGACCCAGTACTTC
>-|TRBJ2-1|13|TRBV27|TRBD1
CASSFTGQGATFF
TGTGCCAGCAGTTTTACGGGACAGGGGGCGACGTTCTTC
>-|TRBJ2-1|11|TRBV28|-
CASRYYNEQFF
TGTGCCAGCAGATACTACAATGAGCAGTTCTTC
>-|TRBJ2-3|15|TRBV28|-
CASSGAGLSTDTQYF
TGTGCCAGCAGTGGGGCAGGGCTGAGCACAGATACGCAGTATTTT
>-|TRBJ2-7|15|TRBV6-6|TRBD1
CASSYPGQGKYEQYF
TGTGCCAGCAGTTACCCGGGACAGGGGAAGTACGAGCAGTACTTC
>-|TRBJ1-6|11|TRBV10-3|-
CATANNSPLHF
TGTGCCACTGCTAATAATTCACCCCTCCACTTT
>-|TRBJ2-4|16|TRBV5-4|TRBD2
CASSPPGRGLQNIQYF
TGTGCCAGCAGCCCACCGGGGCGGGGACTACAAAACATTCAGTACTTC
>-|TRBJ1-2|13|TRBV6-6|TRBD1
CASRFDRGNGYTF
TGTGCCAGCAGATTCGACAGGGGGAATGGCTACACCTTC
>-|TRBJ1-6|14|TRBV4-1|TRBD1
CASKPGTDNSPLHF
TGCGCCAGTAAACCCGGGACAGATAATTCACCCCTCCACTTT
>-|TRBJ1-1|14|TRBV6-5|TRBD1
CASRRGTGNTEAFF
TGTGCCAGCAGAAGGGGGACAGGGAACACTGAAGCTTTCTTT
>-|TRBJ2-5|16|TRBV7-2|-
CASSHVKYGQRETQYF
TGTGCCAGCAGCCACGTTAAGTACGGACAGAGGGAGACCCAGTACTTC
>once|TRBJ2-5|14|TRBV6-1|-
CASSEQSGQETQYF
TGTGCCAGCAGTGAACAGTCGGGACAAGAGACCCAGTACTTC
>-|TRBJ1-6|19|TRBV6-4|-
CASSQVLRVGRHFGSPLHF
TGTGCCAGCAGCCAAGTACTACGAGTAGGCCGTCACTTCGGTTCACCCCTCCACTTT
>-|TRBJ1-1|10|TRBV28|-
CASKSTEAFF
TGTGCCAGCAAGAGCACTGAAGCTTTCTTT
>-|TRBJ1-5|15|TRBV19|-
CASSNVGGRNQPQHF
TGTGCCAGTAGTAATGTCGGGGGGCGCAATCAGCCCCAGCATTTT
>-|TRBJ1-2|12|TRBV6-5|-
CASRQGRGGYTF
TGTGCCAGCAGGCAGGGTCGCGGTGGCTACACCTTC
>few|TRBJ1-1|12|TRBV29-1|-
CSVDGGNTEAFF
TGCAGCGTTGACGGAGGGAACACTGAAGCTTTCTTT
>-|TRBJ2-7|15|TRBV5-4|TRBD1
CASSWRTGGPYEQYF
TGTGCCAGCAGCTGGCGGACAGGGGGGCCCTACGAGCAGTACTTC
>-|TRBJ1-1|15|TRBV28|-
CASSLLRRMNTEAFF
TGTGCCAGCAGTTTATTGCGCAGGATGAACACTGAAGCTTTCTTT
>-|TRBJ1-4|16|TRBV2|-
CASSGELRRINEKLFF
TGTGCCAGCAGCGGAGAATTAAGGAGAATTAATGAAAAACTGTTTTTT
>-|TRBJ2-2|14|TRBV28|-
CASTLTGNTGELFF
TGTGCCAGCACCTTGACAGGGAACACCGGGGAGCTGTTTTTT
>once|TRBJ2-7|16|TRBV4-2|TRBD2
CASSQVGLAGTYEQYF
TGTGCCAGCAGCCAAGTGGGTCTAGCGGGGACCTACGAGCAGTACTTC
>few|TRBJ1-3|13|TRBV7-6|-
CASSLELRNTIYF
TGTGCCAGCAGCTTAGAGCTCAGAAACACCATATATTTT
>few|TRBJ1-1|12|TRBV2|TRBD1
CASRDRVAEAFF
TGTGCCAGCAGGGACAGGGTAGCTGAAGCTTTCTTT
>-|TRBJ2-3|14|TRBV4-3|-
CASSQEYNTDTQYF
TGCGCCAGCAGCCAAGAATACAACACAGATACGCAGTATTTT
>-|TRBJ1-2|13|TRBV19|TRBD1
CASSVTGAAGYTF
TGTGCCAGTAGCGTGACAGGGGCGGCTGGCTACACCTTC
>few|TRBJ1-3|19|TRBV13|TRBD1
CASSQATRTGPSSGNTIYF
TGTGCCAGCAGCCAAGCCACTAGGACAGGGCCAAGCTCTGGAAACACCATATATTTT
>-|TRBJ2-2|15|TRBV5-1|-
CASSLAGTQTGELFF
TGCGCCAGCAGCTTGGCCGGGACTCAGACCGGGGAGCTGTTTTTT
>-|TRBJ1-5|13|TRBV7-2|-
CASSYYSNQPQHF
TGTGCCAGCAGCTATTATAGCAATCAGCCCCAGCATTTT
>-|TRBJ2-7|15|TRBV19|-
CASSTVRGSSYEQYF
TGTGCCAGTAGTACCGTCAGGGGATCCAGTTACGAGCAGTACTTC
>-|TRBJ1-3|14|TRBV19|TRBD1
CASSLRTGGNTIYF
TGTGCCAGTAGTTTAAGGACAGGCGGAAACACCATATATTTT
>-|TRBJ2-3|18|TRBV4-2|-
CASSQNFQRTNPPDTQYF
TGTGCCAGCAGCCAAAATTTCCAGCGGACTAATCCGCCAGATACGCAGTATTTT
>-|TRBJ1-4|17|TRBV5-1|TRBD1
CASSPGQGVVPNEKLFF
TGCGCCAGCAGCCCGGGACAGGGTGTAGTTCCTAATGAAAAACTGTTTTTT
>-|TRBJ2-1|16|TRBV7-8|-
CASSQRPARSYNEQFF
TGTGCCAGCAGCCAGCGGCCAGCCCGCTCCTACAATGAGCAGTTCTTC
>-|TRBJ2-3|14|TRBV19|-
CASSRTGSTDTQYF
TGTGCCAGTAGTCGGACTGGGAGCACAGATACGCAGTATTTT
>-|TRBJ1-4|15|TRBV7-9|TRBD1
CASSFDRGANEKLFF
TGTGCCAGCAGCTTCGACAGGGGGGCGAATGAAAAACTGTTTTTT
>-|TRBJ2-5|14|TRBV27|-
CASSLLGSQETQYF
TGTGCCAGCAGTTTATTAGGGAGTCAAGAGACCCAGTACTTC
>-|TRBJ1-1|14|TRBV5-4|TRBD1
CALGQGAKDTEAFF
TGTGCCTTGGGGCAGGGGGCAAAGGACACTGAAGCTTTCTTT
>-|TRBJ2-1|16|TRBV25-1|TRBD2
CASSAGTSDLYNEQFF
TGTGCCAGCAGTGCCGGGACTAGCGATCTGTACAATGAGCAGTTCTTC
>-|TRBJ1-1|15|TRBV28|TRBD1
CASSLSGTGTSEAFF
TGTGCCAGCAGTTTATCCGGGACAGGGACATCTGAAGCTTTCTTT
>-|TRBJ2-3|17|TRBV5-1|TRBD2
CASSLVARTSDTDTQYF
TGCGCCAGCAGCTTGGTCGCGCGGACTAGTGACACAGATACGCAGTATTTT
>-|TRBJ2-3|15|TRBV5-1|-
CASSTTGPPTDTQYF
TGCGCCAGCAGCACTACAGGGCCTCCCACAGATACGCAGTATTTT
>-|TRBJ2-6|14|TRBV7-9|TRBD1
CASSTGAGANVLTF
TGTGCCAGCAGTACAGGGGCTGGGGCCAACGTCCTGACTTTC
>-|TRBJ1-1|13|TRBV7-6|TRBD1
CASSSTGVTEAFF
TGTGCCAGCAGCTCAACAGGGGTGACTGAAGCTTTCTTT
>-|TRBJ1-5|15|TRBV27|-
CASSPAPGGNQPQHF
TGTGCCAGCAGTCCGGCCCCAGGGGGCAATCAGCCCCAGCATTTT
>-|TRBJ2-3|14|TRBV7-6|TRBD1
CASSEGQGWDTQYF
TGTGCCAGCAGTGAAGGACAGGGTTGGGATACGCAGTATTTT